This is a list of T cell receptor beta chains from one sample in a study of T cells in Graves' hyperthyroidism and ophthalmopathy. TCRdb fed the multiplex PCR reads into MiXCR, producing one record per CDR3 protein. The table includes a few hundred thousand distinct CDR3 sequences, roughly 15% detected once. Sequencing input: blood. These TCRs come from a woman aged 25 to 45 with Graves' ophthalmopathy. The CDR3 runs from the conserved cysteine through the conserved F or W. D genes are given only for firm matches. Only some rows state a clone size, as once, few, many or a class for expanded clones.

v_call	clone_size	d_call	j_call	cdr3_nt	cdr3_aa
TRBV6-1	-	-	TRBJ2-1	TGTGCCAGCAGTCCGTTGACTACGAGCTCCTACAATGAGCAGTTCTTC	CASSPLTTSSYNEQFF
TRBV27	many	-	TRBJ2-5	TGTGCCAGCCGCGGGTCGCGGGGAGCTACGTACCAAGAGACCCAGTACTTC	CASRGSRGATYQETQYF
TRBV7-2	many	TRBD1	TRBJ1-1	TGTGCCAGCAGCTTTGACAGGGTGGACACTGAAGCTTTCTTT	CASSFDRVDTEAFF
TRBV12-3/TRBV12-4	many	-	TRBJ2-3	TGTGCCAGCATGGGAGCTGACGCTAGCACAGATACGCAGTATTTT	CASMGADASTDTQYF
TRBV28	many	-	TRBJ1-2	TGTGCCAGCAGGGAAAGGGGAGGTAACTATGGCTACACCTTC	CASRERGGNYGYTF
TRBV7-2	many	TRBD2	TRBJ2-5	TGTGCCAGCAGCAAAACTAGCGGGGGGGCTGAGACCCAGTACTTC	CASSKTSGGAETQYF
TRBV20-1	many	TRBD2	TRBJ2-7	TGCAGTGCTAGAGATGGGGCGTCCAGCGGGGGGTCCTACGAGCAGTACTTC	CSARDGASSGGSYEQYF
TRBV7-2	many	TRBD2	TRBJ2-1	TGTGCCAGCAGCTTAGATCTAGCGGCGCGGAGTGAGCAGTTCTTC	CASSLDLAARSEQFF
TRBV19	many	-	TRBJ1-5	TGTGCCACTCACTCCGGGACGGGCTGGAATCAGCCCCAGCATTTT	CATHSGTGWNQPQHF
TRBV13	many	-	TRBJ1-4	TGTGCCAGCAGCTTGGGAAAGACAGGCTTTAATGAAAAACTGTTTTTT	CASSLGKTGFNEKLFF
TRBV27	many	-	TRBJ1-1	TGTGCCAGCAGTTTGGCAGGGGTCGGGAACACTGAAGCTTTCTTT	CASSLAGVGNTEAFF
TRBV11-2	many	-	TRBJ2-7	TGTGCCAGCAGCTTCCCCCGGGTCCAGGTAGTAGGCGAGCAGTACTTC	CASSFPRVQVVGEQYF
TRBV20-1	-	TRBD2	TRBJ2-3	TGCAGTGCTAGTCTAGCGGGTGGGGACACATCTCTGGGCACAGATACGCAGTATTTT	CSASLAGGDTSLGTDTQYF
TRBV19	-	-	TRBJ1-6	TGTGCCGTGGGGCGAGGGTATAATTCACCCCTCCACTTT	CAVGRGYNSPLHF
TRBV28	many	-	TRBJ2-7	TGTGCCAGCAGTTTGGGGCAGGTCTACGAGCAGTACTTC	CASSLGQVYEQYF
TRBV24-1	-	TRBD1	TRBJ1-2	TGTGCCACCAGTGATTCCGGGACAGGGGGATTCCGCGTCGGCTACACCTTC	CATSDSGTGGFRVGYTF
TRBV3-1	few	-	TRBJ1-2	TGTGCCAGCAGCCCCGAAGGGGGGGCCGATAAGCTTAACTATGGCTGCACCTTC	CASSPEGGADKLNYGCTF
TRBV6-2/TRBV6-3	-	TRBD1	TRBJ1-6	TGTGCCTGCAGTTACTTTGGGACAGGGGTTTCACCCCTCCACTTT	CACSYFGTGVSPLHF
TRBV5-4	few	-	TRBJ1-2	TGTGCCAGCAGCTGGACACTCGAGGATGGCTACACCTTC	CASSWTLEDGYTF
TRBV12-3/TRBV12-4	many	TRBD2	TRBJ2-1	TGTGCCAGCAGTTTCGGGACTAGCGGTCACAATGAGCAGTTCTTC	CASSFGTSGHNEQFF
TRBV7-2	many	-	TRBJ2-7	TGTGCCAGCAGCTTAGATCTAAACGAGCAGTACTTC	CASSLDLNEQYF
TRBV6-1	many	TRBD1	TRBJ2-7	TGTGCCAGCAGTCTCGGGACAGGGCCGGTGCAGTACTTC	CASSLGTGPVQYF
TRBV4-2	few	-	TRBJ2-7	TGTGCCAGCAGCCAAGACCACAGGAGCCCAACCTACGAGCAGTACTTC	CASSQDHRSPTYEQYF
TRBV6-1	many	TRBD2	TRBJ2-5	TGTGCCAGCAGTTCGGGACTAGCGGGGATACAACAAGAGACCCAGTACTTC	CASSSGLAGIQQETQYF
TRBV20-1	many	-	TRBJ2-3	TGCAGTGCTGGATTCCTCTCCGGGGGTGTTTCAGATACGCAGTATTTT	CSAGFLSGGVSDTQYF
TRBV27	many	-	TRBJ1-6	TGTGCCAGCACCGAGGGGAATAGTAATTCACCCCTCCACTTT	CASTEGNSNSPLHF
TRBV3-1	many	-	TRBJ1-4	TGTGCCAGCGGAACATCAACTAATGAAAAACTGTTTTTT	CASGTSTNEKLFF
TRBV12-3/TRBV12-4	many	-	TRBJ2-5	TGTGCCAGCAGTGCAGGATTCGAGTTAGAGACCCAGTACTTC	CASSAGFELETQYF
TRBV6-2/TRBV6-3	-	TRBD2	TRBJ2-3	TGTGCCAGCAGTTACTCACTAGCGGGTGGCCAAGATACGCAGTATTTT	CASSYSLAGGQDTQYF
TRBV28	many	TRBD1	TRBJ1-4	TGTGCCAGCAGTTTCGGTTTGGGACAGGGAGTTAATGAAAAACTGTTTTTT	CASSFGLGQGVNEKLFF